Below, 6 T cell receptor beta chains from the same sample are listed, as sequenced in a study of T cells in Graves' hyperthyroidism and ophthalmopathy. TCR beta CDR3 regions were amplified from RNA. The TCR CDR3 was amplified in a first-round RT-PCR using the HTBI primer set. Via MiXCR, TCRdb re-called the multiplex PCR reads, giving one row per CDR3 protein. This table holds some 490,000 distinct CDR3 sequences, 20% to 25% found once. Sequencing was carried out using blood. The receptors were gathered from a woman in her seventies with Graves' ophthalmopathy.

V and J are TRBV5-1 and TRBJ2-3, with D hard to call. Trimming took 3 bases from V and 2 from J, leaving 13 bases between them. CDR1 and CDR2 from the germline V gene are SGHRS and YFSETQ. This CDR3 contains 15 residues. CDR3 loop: CASSSSGPLTDTQYF. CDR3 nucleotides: TGCGCCAGCAGCTCCTCAGGTCCTCTCACAGATACGCAGTATTTT.

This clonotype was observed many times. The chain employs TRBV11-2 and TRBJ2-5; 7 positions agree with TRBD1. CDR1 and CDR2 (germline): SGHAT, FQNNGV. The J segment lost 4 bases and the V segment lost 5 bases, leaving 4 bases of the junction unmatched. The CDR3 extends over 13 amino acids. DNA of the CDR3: TGTGCCAGCAGCACAGGGGTAAGAGAGACCCAGTACTTC. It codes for CASSTGVRETQYF.

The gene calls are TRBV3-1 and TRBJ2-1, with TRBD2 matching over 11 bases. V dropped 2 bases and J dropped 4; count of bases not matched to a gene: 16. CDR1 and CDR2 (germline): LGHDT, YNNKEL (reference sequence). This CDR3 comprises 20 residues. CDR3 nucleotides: TGTGCCAGCAGCCAAAGAATAGCGGGAGGGTCTTGGGGGTCATACAATGAGCAGTTCTTC. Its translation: CASSQRIAGGSWGSYNEQFF.

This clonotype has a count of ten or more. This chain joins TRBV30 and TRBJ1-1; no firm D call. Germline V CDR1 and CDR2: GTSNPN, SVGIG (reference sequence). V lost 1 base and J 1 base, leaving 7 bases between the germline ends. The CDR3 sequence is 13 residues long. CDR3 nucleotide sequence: TGTGCCTGGAGTGCCGACAAGAACACTGAAGCTTTCTTT. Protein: CAWSADKNTEAFF.

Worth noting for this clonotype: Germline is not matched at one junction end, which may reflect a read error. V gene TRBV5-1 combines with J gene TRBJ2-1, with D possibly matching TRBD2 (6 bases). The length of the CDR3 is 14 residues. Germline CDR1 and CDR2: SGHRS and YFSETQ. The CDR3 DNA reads TGCGACAGCAGCTTGGCGGGGAATAACAATGAGCAGTTCTTC. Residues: CDSSLAGNNNEQFF.

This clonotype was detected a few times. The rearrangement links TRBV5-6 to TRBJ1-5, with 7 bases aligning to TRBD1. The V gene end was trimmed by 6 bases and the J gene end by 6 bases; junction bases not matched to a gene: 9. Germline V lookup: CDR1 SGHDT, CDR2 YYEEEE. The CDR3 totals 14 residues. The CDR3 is CASNKGGGGQPQHF. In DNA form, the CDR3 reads TGTGCCAGCAACAAAGGGGGCGGGGGTCAGCCCCAGCATTTT.